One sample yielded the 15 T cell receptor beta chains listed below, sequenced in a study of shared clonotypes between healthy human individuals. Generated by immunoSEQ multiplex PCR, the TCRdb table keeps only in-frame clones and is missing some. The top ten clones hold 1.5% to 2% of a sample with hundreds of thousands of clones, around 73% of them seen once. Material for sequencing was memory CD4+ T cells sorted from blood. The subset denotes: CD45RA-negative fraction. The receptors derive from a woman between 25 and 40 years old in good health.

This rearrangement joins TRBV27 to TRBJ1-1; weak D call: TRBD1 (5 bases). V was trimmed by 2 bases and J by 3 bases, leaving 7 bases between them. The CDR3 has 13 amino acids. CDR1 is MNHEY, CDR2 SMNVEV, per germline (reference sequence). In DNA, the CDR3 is TGTGCCAGCAGTTTACAGGGTTACACTGAAGCTTTCTTT. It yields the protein CASSLQGYTEAFF.

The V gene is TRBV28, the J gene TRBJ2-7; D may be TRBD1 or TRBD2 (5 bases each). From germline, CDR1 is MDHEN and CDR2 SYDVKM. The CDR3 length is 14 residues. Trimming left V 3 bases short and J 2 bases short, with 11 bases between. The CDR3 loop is CASSFGTLPYEQYF. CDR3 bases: TGTGCCAGCAGTTTCGGGACGCTGCCCTACGAGCAGTACTTC.

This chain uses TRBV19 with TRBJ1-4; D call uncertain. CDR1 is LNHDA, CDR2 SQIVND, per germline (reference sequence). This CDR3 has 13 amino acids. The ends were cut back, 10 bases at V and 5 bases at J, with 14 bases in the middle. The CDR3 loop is CATGLGRNEKLFF. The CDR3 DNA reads TGTGCCACCGGTCTTGGAAGGAATGAAAAACTGTTTTTT.

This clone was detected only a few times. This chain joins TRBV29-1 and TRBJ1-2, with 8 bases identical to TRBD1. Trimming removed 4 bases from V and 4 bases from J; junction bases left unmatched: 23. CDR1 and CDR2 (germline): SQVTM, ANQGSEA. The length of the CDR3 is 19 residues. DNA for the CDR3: TGCAGCGTTGGCCCTGAGGACGGCGAGGCAAGGGACAGGAGCTATGGCTACACCTTC. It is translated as CSVGPEDGEARDRSYGYTF. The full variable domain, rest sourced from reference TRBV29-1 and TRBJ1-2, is SAVISQKPSRDICQRGTSLTIQCQVDSQVTMMFWYRQQPGQSLTLIATANQGSEATYESGFVIDKFPISRPNLTFSTLTVSNMSPEDSSIYLCSVGPEDGEARDRSYGYTFGSGTRLTVV.

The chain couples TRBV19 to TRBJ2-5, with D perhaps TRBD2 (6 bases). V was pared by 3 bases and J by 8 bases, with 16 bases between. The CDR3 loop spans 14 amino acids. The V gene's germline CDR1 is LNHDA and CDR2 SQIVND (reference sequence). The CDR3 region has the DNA TGTGCCAGTAGTATGGACGGTGGGGGGACTACCCAGTACTTC. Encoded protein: CASSMDGGGTTQYF.

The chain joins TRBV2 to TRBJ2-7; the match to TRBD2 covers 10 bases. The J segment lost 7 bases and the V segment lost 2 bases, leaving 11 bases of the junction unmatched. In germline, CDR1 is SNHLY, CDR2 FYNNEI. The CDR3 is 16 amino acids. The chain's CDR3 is CASSEHRLAGAREQYF. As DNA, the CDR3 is TGTGCCAGCAGTGAACATCGGCTAGCGGGAGCTAGGGAGCAGTACTTC.

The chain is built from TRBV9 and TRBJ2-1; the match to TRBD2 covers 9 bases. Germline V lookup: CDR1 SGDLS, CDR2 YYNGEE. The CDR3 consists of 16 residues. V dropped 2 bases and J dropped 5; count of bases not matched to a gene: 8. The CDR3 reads CASSVNILAGNNEQFF. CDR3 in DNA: TGTGCCAGCAGCGTGAATATACTAGCGGGTAACAATGAGCAGTTCTTC.

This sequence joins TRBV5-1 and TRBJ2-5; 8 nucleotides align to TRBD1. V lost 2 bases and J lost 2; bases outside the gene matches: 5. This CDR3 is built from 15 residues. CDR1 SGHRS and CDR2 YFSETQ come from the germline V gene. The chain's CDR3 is CASSFQWTGQETQYF. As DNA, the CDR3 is TGCGCCAGCAGCTTTCAATGGACAGGGCAAGAGACCCAGTACTTC.

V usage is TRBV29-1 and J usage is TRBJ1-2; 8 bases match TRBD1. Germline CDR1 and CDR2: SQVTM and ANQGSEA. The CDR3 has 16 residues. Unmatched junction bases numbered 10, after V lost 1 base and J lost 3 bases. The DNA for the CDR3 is TGCAGCGTTGAAGGGGGAACAGGGGGTTCGTACTATGGCTACACCTTC. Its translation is CSVEGGTGGSYYGYTF.

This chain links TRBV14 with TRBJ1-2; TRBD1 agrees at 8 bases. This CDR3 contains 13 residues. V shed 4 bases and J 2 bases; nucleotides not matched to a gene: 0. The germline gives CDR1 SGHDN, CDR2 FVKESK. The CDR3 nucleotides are TGTGCCAGCAGCCGGACAGGGAACTATGGCTACACCTTC. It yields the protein CASSRTGNYGYTF.

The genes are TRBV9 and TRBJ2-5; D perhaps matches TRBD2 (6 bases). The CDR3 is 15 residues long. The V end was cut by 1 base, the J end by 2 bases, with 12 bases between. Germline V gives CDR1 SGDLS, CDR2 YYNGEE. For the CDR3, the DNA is TGTGCCAGCAGCGTAAATACTAGCCCGCAAGAGACCCAGTACTTC. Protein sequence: CASSVNTSPQETQYF.

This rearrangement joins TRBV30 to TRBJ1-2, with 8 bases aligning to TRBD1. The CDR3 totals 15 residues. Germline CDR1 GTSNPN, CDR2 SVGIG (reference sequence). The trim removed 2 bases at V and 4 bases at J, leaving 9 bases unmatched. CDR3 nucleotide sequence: TGTGCCTGGAGTTCGCACCGGACAGGGATCTATGGCTACACCTTC. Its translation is CAWSSHRTGIYGYTF.

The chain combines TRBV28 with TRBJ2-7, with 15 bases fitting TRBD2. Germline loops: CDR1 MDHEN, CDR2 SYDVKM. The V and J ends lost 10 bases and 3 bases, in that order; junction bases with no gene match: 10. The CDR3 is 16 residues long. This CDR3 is CAIGTSGRSSDYEQYF. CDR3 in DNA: TGTGCCATCGGGACTAGCGGGAGGTCCTCAGACTACGAGCAGTACTTC.

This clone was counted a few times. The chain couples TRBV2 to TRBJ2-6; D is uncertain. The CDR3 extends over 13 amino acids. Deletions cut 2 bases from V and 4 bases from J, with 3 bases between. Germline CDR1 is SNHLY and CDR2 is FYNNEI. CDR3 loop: CASSESGANVLTF. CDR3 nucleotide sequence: TGTGCCAGCAGTGAATCAGGGGCCAACGTCCTGACTTTC.

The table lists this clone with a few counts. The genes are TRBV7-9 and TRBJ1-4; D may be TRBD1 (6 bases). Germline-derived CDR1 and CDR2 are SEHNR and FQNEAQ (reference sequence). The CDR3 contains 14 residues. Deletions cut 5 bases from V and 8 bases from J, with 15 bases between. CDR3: CASSPTTGSEKLFF. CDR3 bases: TGTGCCAGCAGCCCTACGACAGGAAGCGAAAAACTGTTTTTT.